The TCR beta chain under discussion was sequenced for a study of identical twins. Deletions cut 2 bases from V and 0 bases from J, with 13 bases between. Germline V gives CDR1 KGHDR, CDR2 SFDVKD. The length of the CDR3 is 18 residues. Ten or more counts support this clonotype. One entry per CDR3 protein results from TCRdb running MiXCR on the 5' RACE reads. Found here are under 250,000 distinct CDR3 sequences, around 8% of them singletons; the top ten hold about 1.8%. These data also featured in a second study, about yellow fever vaccine responses in identical twins.

The chain combines TRBV24-1 with TRBJ2-6, with TRBD1 as a possible D gene (5 bases). Sequencing input: memory (CD45RO+) T cells sorted from blood. This sequence originates from a woman aged 18 to 35 in good health. CDR3 sequence reads: CATSDSLGRGSGANVLTF. The CDR3 coding sequence is TGTGCCACCAGTGATTCCCTGGGAAGGGGCTCTGGGGCCAACGTCCTGACTTTC.